These T cell receptor beta chains were read from a single sample in a study of blood T cells in healthy people across ages. TCRdb redid the calling of the 5' RACE reads with MiXCR, one entry per CDR3 protein. This table has fewer than 1,000,000 distinct CDR3 sequences, approximately 48% appearing once. The sequenced sample was blood. These receptors were taken from a man aged 55 to 70 in good health. Both conserved end residues are part of each CDR3. The D gene is left open where the match is weak. A clone size is listed for some rows: how often the clone was seen (once, few, many), or a class if it is expanded.

size: -
length: 13
J: TRBJ2-5
V: TRBV7-2
D: -
CDR3: CASSAQPGETQYF
DNA: TGTGCCAGCAGCGCTCAGCCGGGTGAGACCCAGTACTTC

size: -
length: 15
J: TRBJ1-6
V: TRBV3-1
D: -
CDR3: CASSQGSTSNSPLHF
DNA: TGTGCCAGCAGCCAAGGTTCCACGTCTAATTCACCCCTCCACTTT

size: -
length: 13
J: TRBJ2-5
V: TRBV3-1
D: -
CDR3: CASSQETGKTQYF
DNA: TGTGCCAGCAGCCAAGAGACTGGGAAGACCCAGTACTTC

size: few
length: 14
J: TRBJ2-7
V: TRBV20-1
D: TRBD2
CDR3: CSASSGGGSYEQYF
DNA: TGCAGTGCTAGTTCGGGCGGGGGTTCTTACGAGCAGTACTTC

size: -
length: 17
J: TRBJ2-3
V: TRBV6-2/TRBV6-3
D: -
CDR3: CASSYSNRARPTDTQYF
DNA: TGTGCCAGCAGTTACTCGAATCGGGCAAGACCGACAGATACGCAGTATTTT

size: few
length: 15
J: TRBJ2-7
V: TRBV9
D: TRBD1
CDR3: CASSVEGQGGSEQYF
DNA: TGTGCCAGCAGCGTAGAGGGACAGGGAGGAAGCGAGCAGTACTTC

size: -
length: 13
J: TRBJ2-3
V: TRBV10-3
D: -
CDR3: CAIKWTSTDTQYF
DNA: TGTGCCATCAAATGGACGAGCACAGATACGCAGTATTTT

size: -
length: 12
J: TRBJ2-2
V: TRBV29-1
D: -
CDR3: CSVDPNTGELFF
DNA: TGCAGCGTCGACCCGAACACCGGGGAGCTGTTTTTT

size: few
length: 12
J: TRBJ1-1
V: TRBV6-6
D: -
CDR3: CASTQDSSEAFF
DNA: TGTGCCAGCACCCAGGACAGCTCTGAAGCTTTCTTT

size: few
length: 15
J: TRBJ2-5
V: TRBV7-9
D: TRBD2
CDR3: CASSSLSGASGEQYF
DNA: TGTGCCAGCAGCTCCCTTAGCGGGGCCTCGGGGGAGCAGTACTTC

size: -
length: 15
J: TRBJ1-4
V: TRBV7-8
D: TRBD1
CDR3: CASSLVTGGGKKLFF
DNA: TGTGCCAGCAGCTTAGTGACAGGGGGTGGTAAAAAACTGTTTTTT

size: -
length: 16
J: TRBJ2-7
V: TRBV6-1
D: -
CDR3: CASSEVRTVGTYEQYF
DNA: TGTGCCAGCAGTGAGGTCCGGACAGTGGGAACCTACGAGCAGTACTTC

size: -
length: 14
J: TRBJ2-2
V: TRBV20-1
D: TRBD2
CDR3: CSALRGGLTGELFF
DNA: TGCAGTGCTTTACGGGGGGGCCTCACCGGGGAGCTGTTTTTT

size: few
length: 12
J: TRBJ1-4
V: TRBV12-3/TRBV12-4
D: TRBD1
CDR3: CASRTQGSLLFF
DNA: TGTGCCAGCAGAACACAGGGGAGTCTGCTGTTTTTT

size: -
length: 13
J: TRBJ2-7
V: TRBV20-1
D: -
CDR3: CSASPDYSYEQYF
DNA: TGCAGTGCTAGTCCTGACTACTCCTACGAGCAGTACTTC

size: few
length: 13
J: TRBJ2-7
V: TRBV6-6
D: -
CDR3: CASTILGAGEQYF
DNA: TGTGCCAGCACCATACTGGGGGCCGGGGAGCAGTACTTC

size: -
length: 19
J: TRBJ2-1
V: TRBV20-1
D: TRBD2
CDR3: CSARDRRAGGRSSYNEQFF
DNA: TGCAGTGCTAGAGATCGGAGAGCGGGGGGGCGGAGCTCCTACAATGAGCAGTTCTTC

size: -
length: 14
J: TRBJ1-4
V: TRBV9
D: -
CDR3: CASSPRTANEKLFF
DNA: TGTGCCAGCAGCCCCCGGACAGCTAATGAAAAACTGTTTTTT

size: few
length: 16
J: TRBJ2-7
V: TRBV4-3
D: TRBD2
CDR3: CASSQDRTSGSYEQYF
DNA: TGCGCCAGCAGCCAAGATCGGACTAGCGGCTCTTACGAGCAGTACTTC

size: -
length: 12
J: TRBJ1-5
V: TRBV10-3
D: -
CDR3: CAISDSNQPQHF
DNA: TGTGCCATCAGTGACTCCAATCAGCCCCAGCATTTT

size: -
length: 17
J: TRBJ2-3
V: TRBV24-1
D: TRBD1
CDR3: CATSGLGQGAHADTQYF
DNA: TGTGCCACCAGTGGATTAGGACAGGGGGCGCATGCAGATACGCAGTATTTT

size: -
length: 13
J: TRBJ2-1
V: TRBV6-5
D: -
CDR3: CASSRGPHNEQFF
DNA: TGTGCCAGCAGCCGAGGGCCCCACAATGAGCAGTTCTTC

size: -
length: 14
J: TRBJ1-1
V: TRBV27
D: TRBD1
CDR3: CASSPRGVKTEAFF
DNA: TGTGCCAGCAGTCCCAGGGGGGTTAAGACTGAAGCTTTCTTT

size: once
length: 17
J: TRBJ2-3
V: TRBV27
D: TRBD1
CDR3: CASSTRSGTGGSDTQYF
DNA: TGTGCCAGCAGTACCCGTTCGGGGACAGGGGGCTCAGATACGCAGTATTTT

size: few
length: 14
J: TRBJ2-5
V: TRBV20-1
D: TRBD1
CDR3: CSARDRTGEETQYF
DNA: TGCAGTGCTAGAGATAGGACAGGAGAAGAGACCCAGTACTTC

size: -
length: 14
J: TRBJ2-4
V: TRBV29-1
D: -
CDR3: CSVTGRGPSYKQYF
DNA: TGCAGCGTTACGGGGCGGGGGCCATCCTACAAGCAGTACTTC

size: -
length: 15
J: TRBJ1-4
V: TRBV6-5
D: TRBD1
CDR3: CASGPRTGVEEKLFF
DNA: TGTGCCAGCGGTCCGAGGACAGGGGTAGAGGAAAAACTGTTTTTT

size: -
length: 14
J: TRBJ1-2
V: TRBV29-1
D: -
CDR3: CSATRRSQNYGYTF
DNA: TGCAGCGCTACACGGAGATCCCAGAACTATGGCTACACCTTC

size: -
length: 15
J: TRBJ2-1
V: TRBV24-1
D: TRBD1
CDR3: CATSDLKTGGDEQFF
DNA: TGTGCCACCAGTGATTTGAAAACAGGGGGCGATGAGCAGTTCTTC

size: -
length: 13
J: TRBJ2-7
V: TRBV2
D: -
CDR3: CASTGGQTYEQYF
DNA: TGTGCCAGCACCGGGGGACAGACCTACGAGCAGTACTTC

size: -
length: 13
J: TRBJ1-6
V: TRBV20-1
D: -
CDR3: CSAKLGANSPLHF
DNA: TGCAGTGCTAAATTAGGGGCCAATTCACCCCTCCACTTT

size: few
length: 15
J: TRBJ1-5
V: TRBV4-1
D: -
CDR3: CASSLFDSENQPQHF
DNA: TGCGCCAGCAGCCTCTTCGACAGCGAAAATCAGCCCCAGCATTTT

size: -
length: 14
J: TRBJ2-1
V: TRBV30
D: TRBD1
CDR3: CACAGQGSYNEQFF
DNA: TGTGCCTGCGCGGGACAGGGTTCCTACAATGAGCAGTTCTTC

size: few
length: 14
J: TRBJ2-3
V: TRBV9
D: -
CDR3: CASSTATLGDTQYF
DNA: TGTGCCAGCAGCACTGCAACATTAGGAGATACGCAGTATTTT

size: few
length: 14
J: TRBJ1-2
V: TRBV20-1
D: -
CDR3: CSARRGGTNYGYTF
DNA: TGCAGTGCTAGAAGAGGGGGAACTAACTATGGCTACACCTTC

size: -
length: 12
J: TRBJ2-1
V: TRBV12-3/TRBV12-4
D: -
CDR3: CASLKGDGEQFF
DNA: TGTGCCAGTCTGAAAGGGGATGGTGAGCAGTTCTTC

size: -
length: 14
J: TRBJ1-1
V: TRBV20-1
D: -
CDR3: CSARDVGLNTKAFF
DNA: TGCAGTGCTAGAGATGTGGGGTTGAACACTAAAGCTTTCTTT

size: -
length: 13
J: TRBJ1-3
V: TRBV7-6
D: -
CDR3: CASAGNSGNAIYF
DNA: TGTGCCAGCGCAGGGAACTCTGGAAACGCCATATATTTT

size: few
length: 13
J: TRBJ2-3
V: TRBV5-1
D: -
CDR3: CATRDPMGDTQYF
DNA: TGCGCCACCCGGGACCCGATGGGAGATACGCAGTATTTT

size: many
length: 11
J: TRBJ2-7
V: TRBV10-3
D: -
CDR3: CAITEGYEQYF
DNA: TGTGCCATCACGGAGGGCTACGAGCAGTACTTC

size: -
length: 16
J: TRBJ1-2
V: TRBV29-1
D: -
CDR3: CSVEDTGTPFNYGYTF
DNA: TGCAGCGTTGAAGACACCGGGACACCGTTTAACTATGGCTACACCTTC

size: once
length: 12
J: TRBJ2-7
V: TRBV7-2
D: -
CDR3: CASSPYRNEQYF
DNA: TGTGCCAGCAGCCCATACAGGAATGAGCAGTACTTC

size: -
length: 14
J: TRBJ2-7
V: TRBV10-3
D: -
CDR3: CAIGGLRGTGEQYF
DNA: TGTGCCATCGGGGGTCTGAGGGGTACTGGCGAGCAGTACTTC

size: few
length: 16
J: TRBJ2-3
V: TRBV5-1
D: -
CDR3: CASSLGFGVSTDTQYF
DNA: TGCGCCAGCAGCTTGGGGTTCGGGGTTAGCACAGATACGCAGTATTTT

size: -
length: 13
J: TRBJ2-1
V: TRBV4-2
D: -
CDR3: CASSQLGIREQFF
DNA: TGTGCCAGCTCACAACTAGGAATTAGGGAGCAGTTCTTC

size: -
length: 14
J: TRBJ1-2
V: TRBV4-3
D: -
CDR3: CASSLIDGNYGYTF
DNA: TGCGCCAGCAGCCTGATTGACGGCAACTATGGCTACACCTTC

size: once
length: 13
J: TRBJ1-6
V: TRBV12-3/TRBV12-4
D: TRBD1
CDR3: CASSQGAYSPLHF
DNA: TGTGCCAGCAGTCAGGGGGCTTATTCACCCCTCCACTTT

size: few
length: 16
J: TRBJ2-5
V: TRBV7-2
D: TRBD1
CDR3: CASSGRTGKRWETQYF
DNA: TGTGCCAGCAGCGGACGGACAGGGAAAAGGTGGGAGACCCAGTACTTC

size: -
length: 11
J: TRBJ1-2
V: TRBV2
D: -
CDR3: CASGQLGGYTF
DNA: TGTGCCAGCGGGCAGCTGGGTGGCTACACCTTC

size: -
length: 14
J: TRBJ2-3
V: TRBV6-2/TRBV6-3
D: -
CDR3: CASTPAGFTDTQYF
DNA: TGTGCCAGCACCCCTGCGGGATTCACAGATACGCAGTATTTT

size: -
length: 17
J: TRBJ1-2
V: TRBV6-2/TRBV6-3
D: -
CDR3: CASSYRERWDRLDGYTF
DNA: TGTGCCAGCAGTTACCGGGAACGATGGGACCGGTTGGATGGCTACACCTTC

size: -
length: 16
J: TRBJ2-7
V: TRBV28
D: TRBD2
CDR3: CASSSLQGLAGNEQYF
DNA: TGTGCCAGCAGTTCCTTACAGGGACTAGCGGGTAACGAGCAGTACTTC

size: few
length: 14
J: TRBJ2-7
V: TRBV29-1
D: TRBD1
CDR3: CSVFGTGGEYEQYF
DNA: TGCAGCGTTTTCGGGACAGGGGGGGAGTACGAGCAGTACTTC

size: -
length: 16
J: TRBJ2-3
V: TRBV6-5
D: TRBD1
CDR3: CASSRAGTGNTNTQYF
DNA: TGTGCCAGCAGTCGGGCCGGGACAGGGAATACTAATACGCAGTATTTT

size: few
length: 14
J: TRBJ2-7
V: TRBV28
D: TRBD2
CDR3: CASRRLAGQYEQYF
DNA: TGTGCCAGCAGGAGACTAGCGGGGCAATACGAGCAGTACTTC

size: -
length: 13
J: TRBJ2-5
V: TRBV4-1
D: -
CDR3: CASSQEEQETQYF
DNA: TGCGCCAGCAGCCAAGAAGAGCAAGAGACCCAGTACTTC

size: -
length: 15
J: TRBJ2-7
V: TRBV29-1
D: -
CDR3: CSVRTVTASSNEQYF
DNA: TGCAGCGTCAGGACAGTGACCGCTTCGTCCAACGAGCAGTACTTC

size: few
length: 15
J: TRBJ2-7
V: TRBV5-6
D: -
CDR3: CASSSRQVWAYEQYF
DNA: TGTGCCAGCAGCTCGAGACAGGTATGGGCCTACGAGCAGTACTTC